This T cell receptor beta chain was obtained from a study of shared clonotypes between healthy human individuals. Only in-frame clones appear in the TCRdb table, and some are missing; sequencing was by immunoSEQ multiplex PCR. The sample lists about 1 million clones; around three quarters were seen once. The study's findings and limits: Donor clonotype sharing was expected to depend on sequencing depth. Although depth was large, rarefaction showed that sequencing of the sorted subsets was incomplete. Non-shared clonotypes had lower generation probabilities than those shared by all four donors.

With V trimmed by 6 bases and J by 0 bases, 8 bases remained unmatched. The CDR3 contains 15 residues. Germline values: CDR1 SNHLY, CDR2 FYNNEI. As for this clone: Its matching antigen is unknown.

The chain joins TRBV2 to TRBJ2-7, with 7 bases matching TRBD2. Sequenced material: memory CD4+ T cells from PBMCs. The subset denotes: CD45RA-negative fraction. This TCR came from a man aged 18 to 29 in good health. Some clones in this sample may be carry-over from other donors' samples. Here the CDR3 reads CASSRLADSSYEQYF. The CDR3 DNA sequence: TGTGCCAGCAGCAGACTAGCCGACAGCTCCTACGAGCAGTACTTC.